The rows below give T cell receptor beta chains drawn from one sample of a study of T cell responses to AZD1222 COVID-19 vaccine. Assay used: immunoSEQ multiplex PCR; TCRdb lists only in-frame clones, some missing. The sample contains approximately 100,000 clones, around nine tenths of which appear only once. Sequencing used peripheral blood, obtained on day 0 of AZD1222 vaccination. All receptors come from an adult in good health. CDR3s include the opening cysteine and the closing phenylalanine or tryptophan. The order of the fields is J gene, clone size, D gene, V gene, CDR3 DNA, CDR3 protein. D genes are given only for firm matches. Part of the rows lack a size; the others show once, few, many or a class for expanded clones.

j_call: TRBJ1-3; clone_size: once; d_call: TRBD1; v_call: TRBV11-1; cdr3_nt: TGTGCCAGCAGCCAAAGCCCGAGGACAGGGGACAACACCATATATTTT; cdr3_aa: CASSQSPRTGDNTIYF
j_call: TRBJ1-5; clone_size: .; d_call: TRBD1; v_call: TRBV6-2/TRBV6-3; cdr3_nt: TGTGCCAGCAGTTTGGCAGGGGGAAATCAGCCCCAGCATTTT; cdr3_aa: CASSLAGGNQPQHF
j_call: TRBJ2-1; clone_size: .; d_call: .; v_call: TRBV9; cdr3_nt: TGTGCCAGCAGCTCCGGGGGAGGGCAGTTCTTC; cdr3_aa: CASSSGGGQFF
j_call: TRBJ2-7; clone_size: .; d_call: .; v_call: TRBV14; cdr3_nt: TGTGCCAGCAGCCAGTCCGGGGGGCCCGGGCAATACGAGCAGTACTTC; cdr3_aa: CASSQSGGPGQYEQYF
j_call: TRBJ2-1; clone_size: .; d_call: .; v_call: TRBV3-1/TRBV3-2; cdr3_nt: TGTGCCAGCAGCCAAGAAGAGATTAGGGACCCCCGGAATGAGCAGTTCTTC; cdr3_aa: CASSQEEIRDPRNEQFF
j_call: TRBJ2-2; clone_size: .; d_call: .; v_call: TRBV18; cdr3_nt: TGTGCCAGCTCACCACCGTCCACCGGGGAGCTGTTTTTT; cdr3_aa: CASSPPSTGELFF
j_call: TRBJ1-6; clone_size: .; d_call: TRBD1; v_call: TRBV6-6; cdr3_nt: TGTGCCAGCACTTTAGACAGGGGGTATAATTCACCCCTCCACTTT; cdr3_aa: CASTLDRGYNSPLHF
j_call: TRBJ2-3; clone_size: .; d_call: .; v_call: TRBV27; cdr3_nt: TGTGCCAGCAGTGCTGACCATCCTAGCACAGATACGCAGTATTTT; cdr3_aa: CASSADHPSTDTQYF
j_call: TRBJ2-1; clone_size: .; d_call: .; v_call: TRBV19; cdr3_nt: TGTGCCAGTAATTCCGGGGCCTTAGGGAATGAGCAGTTCTTC; cdr3_aa: CASNSGALGNEQFF
j_call: TRBJ1-1; clone_size: .; d_call: .; v_call: TRBV9; cdr3_nt: TGTGCCAGCAGCGCATACAGGGCTGGGAACACTGAAGCTTTCTTT; cdr3_aa: CASSAYRAGNTEAFF
j_call: TRBJ2-4; clone_size: .; d_call: .; v_call: TRBV5-5; cdr3_nt: TGTGCCAGCAGCTTTGTACCGGGATCGAGCATTCAGTACTTC; cdr3_aa: CASSFVPGSSIQYF
j_call: TRBJ2-1; clone_size: .; d_call: TRBD2; v_call: TRBV28; cdr3_nt: TGTGCTACGGGGGGAAGCTACAATGAGCAGTTCTTC; cdr3_aa: CATGGSYNEQFF
j_call: TRBJ2-5; clone_size: .; d_call: .; v_call: TRBV7-2; cdr3_nt: TGTGCCAGCAGCTTAGTGGCAGCCAGGGGGACCCAGTACTTC; cdr3_aa: CASSLVAARGTQYF
j_call: TRBJ2-6; clone_size: .; d_call: .; v_call: TRBV9; cdr3_nt: TGTGCCAGCAGCAGACTCGGGACGGTGCGTGGGGCCAACGTCCTGACTTTC; cdr3_aa: CASSRLGTVRGANVLTF
j_call: TRBJ1-5; clone_size: .; d_call: .; v_call: TRBV21-1; cdr3_nt: TGTGCCAGCAGCAAAGTATCCTTGCGGCGGAGCAATCAGCCCCAGCATTTT; cdr3_aa: CASSKVSLRRSNQPQHF
j_call: TRBJ2-1; clone_size: few; d_call: TRBD2; v_call: TRBV6-2/TRBV6-3; cdr3_nt: TGTGCCAGCAGTTACTCGACTAGCGGGAGGCCTAGCTCCTACAATGAGCAGTTCTTC; cdr3_aa: CASSYSTSGRPSSYNEQFF
j_call: TRBJ1-2; clone_size: .; d_call: .; v_call: TRBV7-2; cdr3_nt: TGTGCCAGCAGCTTAGCGCGGGGGGTTGACTATGGCTACACCTTC; cdr3_aa: CASSLARGVDYGYTF
j_call: TRBJ1-2; clone_size: .; d_call: .; v_call: TRBV2; cdr3_nt: TGTGCCAGCAGTGAAGCGCCAGTGAACTATGGCTACACCTTC; cdr3_aa: CASSEAPVNYGYTF
j_call: TRBJ1-6; clone_size: once; d_call: .; v_call: TRBV7-8; cdr3_nt: TGTGCCAGCAGCTTAATTGGCGGACAAAATAATTCACCCCTCCACTTT; cdr3_aa: CASSLIGGQNNSPLHF
j_call: TRBJ1-3; clone_size: .; d_call: .; v_call: TRBV6-6; cdr3_nt: TGTGCCAGCAGTTATAGGCAGGCCTCTGGAAACACCATATATTTT; cdr3_aa: CASSYRQASGNTIYF
j_call: TRBJ1-1; clone_size: .; d_call: .; v_call: TRBV4-2; cdr3_nt: TGTGCCAGCAGCGAAGCCGGGGTTCGGTTCGTCAAGGCTGAAGCTTTCTTT; cdr3_aa: CASSEAGVRFVKAEAFF
j_call: TRBJ1-6; clone_size: .; d_call: TRBD1; v_call: TRBV7-9; cdr3_nt: TGTGCCAGCAGCTCCCAAGTGACAGGGGGTTATTCACCCCTCCACTTT; cdr3_aa: CASSSQVTGGYSPLHF
j_call: TRBJ1-2; clone_size: .; d_call: .; v_call: TRBV5-1; cdr3_nt: TGCGCCAGCAGCTTGGCGGGGGCCGACTATGGCTACACCTTC; cdr3_aa: CASSLAGADYGYTF
j_call: TRBJ2-3; clone_size: .; d_call: .; v_call: TRBV6-5; cdr3_nt: TGTGCCAGCAAGGCCCATGGCACAGATACGCAGTATTTT; cdr3_aa: CASKAHGTDTQYF
j_call: TRBJ1-5; clone_size: .; d_call: .; v_call: TRBV3-1/TRBV3-2; cdr3_nt: TGTGCCAGCAGCCAAGATCGTGGGCACCAGCCCCAGCATTTT; cdr3_aa: CASSQDRGHQPQHF
j_call: TRBJ2-7; clone_size: .; d_call: .; v_call: TRBV5-1; cdr3_nt: TGCGCCAGCAGCTTCGGGAGAAGCTACGAGCAGTACTTC; cdr3_aa: CASSFGRSYEQYF
j_call: TRBJ2-2; clone_size: .; d_call: TRBD1; v_call: TRBV5-4; cdr3_nt: TGTGCCAGCAGCTCCCGACAGGGCCCGCGGACCGGGGAGCTGTTTTTT; cdr3_aa: CASSSRQGPRTGELFF
j_call: TRBJ2-1; clone_size: .; d_call: .; v_call: TRBV7-2; cdr3_nt: TGTGCCAGCAGCTTAGAAAACCGCCGAGGTGAGCAGTTCTTC; cdr3_aa: CASSLENRRGEQFF
j_call: TRBJ1-1; clone_size: .; d_call: TRBD1; v_call: TRBV5-1; cdr3_nt: TGCGCCAGCAGCGTGACCGGGACAGGCGCTATTAACACTGAAGCTTTCTTT; cdr3_aa: CASSVTGTGAINTEAFF
j_call: TRBJ1-3; clone_size: .; d_call: .; v_call: TRBV13; cdr3_nt: TGTGCCAGCAGCTTAGGAGGGACTGGAAACACCATATATTTT; cdr3_aa: CASSLGGTGNTIYF
j_call: TRBJ1-1; clone_size: once; d_call: TRBD1; v_call: TRBV5-1; cdr3_nt: TGCGCCAGCACCTCCGGGACAGGGCTAAGAGCTTTCTTT; cdr3_aa: CASTSGTGLRAFF
j_call: TRBJ2-2; clone_size: .; d_call: .; v_call: TRBV7-6; cdr3_nt: TGTGCCAGCAGCTTATTCAAGGGCGCAGGGGAGCTGTTTTTT; cdr3_aa: CASSLFKGAGELFF
j_call: TRBJ2-7; clone_size: few; d_call: TRBD2; v_call: TRBV18; cdr3_nt: TGTGCCAGCTCAACGGGACTAGCGGGAGGAGGAGAGCAGTACTTC; cdr3_aa: CASSTGLAGGGEQYF
j_call: TRBJ2-4; clone_size: once; d_call: .; v_call: TRBV11-1; cdr3_nt: TGTGCCAGCAGCTTAGGTGCGGTGAAAAACATTCAGTACTTC; cdr3_aa: CASSLGAVKNIQYF
j_call: TRBJ2-6; clone_size: .; d_call: .; v_call: TRBV7-8; cdr3_nt: TGTGCCAGCGCTAGAGGGGCTGGGGCCAACGTCCTGACTTTC; cdr3_aa: CASARGAGANVLTF
j_call: TRBJ1-5; clone_size: .; d_call: .; v_call: TRBV6-5; cdr3_nt: TGTGCCAGCAGGCAAAAAGGGAGTCAGCCCCAGCATTTT; cdr3_aa: CASRQKGSQPQHF
j_call: TRBJ1-2; clone_size: .; d_call: TRBD1; v_call: TRBV7-8; cdr3_nt: TGTGCCAGCAGCGTCGGGACAGGGGTCTATGGCTACACCTTC; cdr3_aa: CASSVGTGVYGYTF
j_call: TRBJ1-4; clone_size: .; d_call: .; v_call: TRBV14; cdr3_nt: TGTGCCAGCAGCCAAGACCTTTTAGGGTCTCGCACTAATGAAAAACTGTTTTTT; cdr3_aa: CASSQDLLGSRTNEKLFF
j_call: TRBJ2-6; clone_size: .; d_call: TRBD1; v_call: TRBV7-2; cdr3_nt: TGTGCCAGCAGCTTAGGACAGGGTTTCTCTGGGGCCAACGTCCTGACTTTC; cdr3_aa: CASSLGQGFSGANVLTF
j_call: TRBJ2-3; clone_size: .; d_call: .; v_call: TRBV12-3/TRBV12-4; cdr3_nt: TGTGCCAGCACCGCGACAAATACGCAGTATTTT; cdr3_aa: CASTATNTQYF
j_call: TRBJ1-1; clone_size: .; d_call: TRBD1; v_call: TRBV19; cdr3_nt: TGTGCCAGTAGTATCAGGGGACAGGGTAACACTGAAGCTTTCTTT; cdr3_aa: CASSIRGQGNTEAFF
j_call: TRBJ2-2; clone_size: once; d_call: TRBD2; v_call: TRBV5-1; cdr3_nt: TGCGCCAGCGCCCAACTAGGGACTAGCGGGACCGGGGAGCTGTTTTTT; cdr3_aa: CASAQLGTSGTGELFF
j_call: TRBJ1-4; clone_size: .; d_call: TRBD1; v_call: TRBV9; cdr3_nt: TGTGCCGAATACGGGGACAGGGGCCCAACTAATGAAAAACTGTTTTTT; cdr3_aa: CAEYGDRGPTNEKLFF
j_call: TRBJ2-3; clone_size: .; d_call: TRBD2; v_call: TRBV7-8; cdr3_nt: TGTGCCAGCAGCTCACCCGCCGGGACTAGCGTCGGTACGCAGTATTTT; cdr3_aa: CASSSPAGTSVGTQYF
j_call: TRBJ2-5; clone_size: .; d_call: TRBD2; v_call: TRBV10-3; cdr3_nt: TGTGCCATCCGCGGGGGAGGGGAAGAGACCCAGTACTTC; cdr3_aa: CAIRGGGEETQYF